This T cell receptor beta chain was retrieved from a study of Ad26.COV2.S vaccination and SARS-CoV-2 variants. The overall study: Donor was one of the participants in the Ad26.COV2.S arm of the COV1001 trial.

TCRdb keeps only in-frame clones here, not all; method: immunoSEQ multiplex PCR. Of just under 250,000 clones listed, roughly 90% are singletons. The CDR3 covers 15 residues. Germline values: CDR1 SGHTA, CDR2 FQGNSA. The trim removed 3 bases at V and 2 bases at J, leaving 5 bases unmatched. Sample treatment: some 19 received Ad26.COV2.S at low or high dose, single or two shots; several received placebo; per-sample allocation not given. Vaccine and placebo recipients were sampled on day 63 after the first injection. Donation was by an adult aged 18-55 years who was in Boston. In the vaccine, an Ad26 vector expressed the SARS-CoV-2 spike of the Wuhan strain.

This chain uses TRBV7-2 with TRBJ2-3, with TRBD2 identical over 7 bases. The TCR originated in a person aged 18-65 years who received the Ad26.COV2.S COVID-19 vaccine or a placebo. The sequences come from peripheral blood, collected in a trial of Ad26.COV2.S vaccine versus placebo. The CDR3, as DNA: TGTGCCAGCAGCTTTAGCGGGCAAAACACAGATACGCAGTATTTT. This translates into CASSFSGQNTDTQYF. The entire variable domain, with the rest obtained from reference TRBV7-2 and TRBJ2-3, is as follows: GAGVSQSPSNKVTEKGKDVELRCDPISGHTALYWYRQSLGQGLEFLIYFQGNSAPDKSGLPSDRFSAERTGGSVSTLTIQRTQQEDSAVYLCASSFSGQNTDTQYFGPGTRLTVL.